A single sample gave rise to the 10 T cell receptor beta chains below, sequenced in a study of shared T cell receptors in the human thymus. Generated by immunoSEQ multiplex PCR, the TCRdb table keeps only in-frame clones and is missing some. Of hundreds of thousands of clones listed, approximately 80% are singletons. This sample also belongs to another study, concerning human thymus T cells.

Sequencing used thymocytes. The source of these receptors is a boy under two years old with a congenital heart defect.

In its sample, this clone was seen once. V is TRBV7-9 and J is TRBJ2-7; the match to TRBD1 covers 11 bases. There are 18 residues in the CDR3. Germline-derived CDR1 and CDR2 are SEHNR and FQNEAQ (reference sequence). The junction had 14 bases not matched to a gene; V was cut back by 1 base and J by 6 bases. CDR3 region: CASSLVKVGTGGEGEQYF. For the CDR3, the DNA is TGTGCCAGCAGCTTAGTAAAGGTTGGGACAGGGGGAGAGGGCGAGCAGTACTTC.

The gene calls are TRBV15 and TRBJ2-2, with 9 bases fitting TRBD2. This CDR3 is 18 amino acids long. CDR1 is LNHNV and CDR2 is YYDKDF in the germline V gene (reference sequence). V was clipped by 8 bases and J by 5 bases; unmatched bases: 18. This CDR3 reads CATEEMAGGTVETGELFF. CDR3 nucleotides: TGTGCCACCGAAGAAATGGCGGGAGGGACGGTAGAAACCGGGGAGCTGTTTTTT. The entire variable domain, with the rest obtained from reference TRBV15 and TRBJ2-2, is as follows: DAMVIQNPRYQVTQFGKPVTLSCSQTLNHNVMYWYQQKSSQAPKLLFHYYDKDFNNEADTPDNFQSRRPNTSFCFLDIRSPGLGDTAMYLCATEEMAGGTVETGELFFGEGSRLTVL.

The chain has TRBV9 and TRBJ2-2; 10 bases are a match to TRBD2. After removal of 2 bases from V and 4 bases from J, the junction contained 11 bases not matched to a gene. Per the germline V gene, CDR1 is SGDLS and CDR2 is YYNGEE. The length of the CDR3 is 18 residues. CDR3 protein: CASSVRVSGRAGTGELFF. CDR3 DNA sequence: TGTGCCAGCAGCGTCCGGGTCAGCGGGAGGGCCGGCACCGGGGAGCTGTTTTTT.

The rearrangement uses TRBV19 and TRBJ1-2; D is perhaps TRBD1 (5 bases). Germline CDR1 reads LNHDA; CDR2 reads SQIVND (reference sequence). Trimming pared 5 bases from V and 8 bases from J, leaving 15 bases between. The CDR3 extends over 13 amino acids. Here the CDR3 DNA reads TGTGCCAGTAGTCCCCAGCCAGGGCACGGCTACACCTTC. It translates to CASSPQPGHGYTF.

This clone has a single count. The chain is built from TRBV11-2 and TRBJ2-3; no clear D gene. Germline lookup yields CDR1 SGHAT and CDR2 FQNNGV. V was clipped by 7 bases and J by 3 bases, with 11 bases between them. The CDR3 sequence is 13 residues long. The chain's CDR3 is CASNPGWTDTQYF. For the CDR3, the DNA is TGTGCCAGCAATCCGGGTTGGACAGATACGCAGTATTTT. Together with reference TRBV11-2 and TRBJ2-3, the CDR3 gives the full variable domain: EAGVAQSPRYKIIEKRQSVAFWCNPISGHATLYWYQQILGQGPKLLIQFQNNGVVDDSQLPKDRFSAERLKGVDSTLKIQPAKLEDSAVYLCASNPGWTDTQYFGPGTRLTVL.

The chain joins TRBV30 to TRBJ1-1; D might be TRBD1 (5 bases). Trimming removed 3 bases at V and 6 bases at J, with 20 bases between. This CDR3 is 15 amino acids long. CDR1 GTSNPN and CDR2 SVGIG come from the germline V gene (reference sequence). CDR3 in DNA: TGTGCCTGGAGCGACGGACAAGGGGTCTTCCCTGAAGCTTTCTTT. It encodes CAWSDGQGVFPEAFF.

The chain uses TRBV12-5 and TRBJ2-4; possibly TRBD2 for D (5 bases). V shed 2 bases and J shed 0 bases, with 20 bases lying between them. The CDR3 covers 19 residues. Germline CDR1 is LGHNT and CDR2 is FRNRAP. CDR3 residues: CASGLSDGRAFLAKNIQYF. The CDR3 DNA follows: TGTGCTAGTGGTTTGAGTGACGGGCGGGCATTCCTAGCCAAAAACATTCAGTACTTC. Using reference TRBV12-5 and TRBJ2-4 for the parts outside the CDR3, the full variable domain is DARVTQTPRHKVTEMGQEVTMRCQPILGHNTVFWYRQTMMQGLELLAYFRNRAPLDDSGMPKDRFSAEMPDATLATLKIQPSEPRDSAVYFCASGLSDGRAFLAKNIQYFGAGTRLSVL.

This chain links TRBV29-1 with TRBJ2-1, with TRBD2 matching 12 bases. Trimming removed 4 bases from V and 7 bases from J; junction bases left unmatched: 14. The CDR3 extends over 17 amino acids. CDR1 is SQVTM, CDR2 ANQGSEA, per germline. CDR3 sequence: CSVAPSEASGRGNEQFF. For the CDR3, the DNA is TGCAGCGTTGCCCCGTCAGAGGCTAGCGGGAGGGGGAATGAGCAGTTCTTC.

The rearrangement uses TRBV11-2 and TRBJ1-5; 7 positions agree with TRBD1. CDR1 and CDR2 (germline): SGHAT, FQNNGV. The CDR3 spans 15 residues. V trimming: 3 bases; J trimming: 0 bases; junction bases outside the gene matches: 2. CDR3 amino acids: CASSLGQSSNQPQHF. Here the CDR3 DNA reads TGTGCCAGCAGCTTGGGACAGAGTAGCAATCAGCCCCAGCATTTT.

This chain connects TRBV7-6 to TRBJ2-3; unclear D gene. Per germline, CDR1 SGHVS and CDR2 FNYEAQ. Trimming removed 5 bases at V and 6 bases at J, with 15 bases between. This CDR3 is 14 amino acids long. CDR3 residues: CASSLQSFGDTQYF. The CDR3 DNA is TGTGCCAGCAGCCTACAGAGCTTTGGGGATACGCAGTATTTT.